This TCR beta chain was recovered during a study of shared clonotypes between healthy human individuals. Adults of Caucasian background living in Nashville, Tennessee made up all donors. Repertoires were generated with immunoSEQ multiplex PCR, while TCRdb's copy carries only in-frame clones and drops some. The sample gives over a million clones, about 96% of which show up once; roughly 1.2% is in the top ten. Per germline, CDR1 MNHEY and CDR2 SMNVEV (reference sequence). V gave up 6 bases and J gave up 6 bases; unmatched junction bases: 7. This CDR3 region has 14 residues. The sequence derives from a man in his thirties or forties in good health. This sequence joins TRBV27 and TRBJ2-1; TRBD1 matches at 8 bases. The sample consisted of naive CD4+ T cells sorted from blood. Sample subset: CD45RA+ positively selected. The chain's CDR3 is CASRLRTGFNEQFF. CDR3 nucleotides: TGTGCCAGCAGACTCAGGACAGGGTTCAATGAGCAGTTCTTC.